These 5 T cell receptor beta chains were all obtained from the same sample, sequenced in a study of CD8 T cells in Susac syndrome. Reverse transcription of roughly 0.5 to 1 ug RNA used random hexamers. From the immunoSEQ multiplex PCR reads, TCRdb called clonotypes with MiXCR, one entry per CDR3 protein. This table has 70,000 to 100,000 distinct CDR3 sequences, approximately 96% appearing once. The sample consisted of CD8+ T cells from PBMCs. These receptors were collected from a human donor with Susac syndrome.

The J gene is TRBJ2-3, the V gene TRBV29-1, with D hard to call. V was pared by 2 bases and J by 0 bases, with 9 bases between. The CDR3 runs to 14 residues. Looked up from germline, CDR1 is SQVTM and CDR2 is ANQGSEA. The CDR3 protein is CSVEFSSSTDTQYF. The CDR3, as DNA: TGCAGCGTTGAATTCAGTTCTAGCACAGATACGCAGTATTTT.

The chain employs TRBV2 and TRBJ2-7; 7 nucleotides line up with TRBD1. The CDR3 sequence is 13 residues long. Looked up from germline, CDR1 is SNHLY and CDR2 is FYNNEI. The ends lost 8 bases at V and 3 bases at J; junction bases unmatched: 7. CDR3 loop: CASVQGLRYEQYV. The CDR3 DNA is TGTGCCAGCGTACAGGGGTTGCGCTACGAGCAGTACGTC.

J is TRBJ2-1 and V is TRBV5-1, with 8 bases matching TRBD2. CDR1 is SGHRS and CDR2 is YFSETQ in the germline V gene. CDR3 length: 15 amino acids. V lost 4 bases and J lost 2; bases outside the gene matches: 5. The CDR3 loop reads CASSTTSAAYNEQFF. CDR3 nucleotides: TGCGCCAGCAGCACGACTAGCGCAGCCTACAATGAGCAGTTCTTC.

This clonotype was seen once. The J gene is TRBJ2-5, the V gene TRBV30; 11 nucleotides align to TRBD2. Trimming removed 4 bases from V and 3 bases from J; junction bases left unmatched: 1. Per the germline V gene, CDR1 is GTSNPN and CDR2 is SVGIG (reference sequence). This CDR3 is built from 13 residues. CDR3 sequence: CAWKLAGEETQYF. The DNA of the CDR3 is TGTGCCTGGAAACTAGCGGGGGAAGAGACCCAGTACTTC.

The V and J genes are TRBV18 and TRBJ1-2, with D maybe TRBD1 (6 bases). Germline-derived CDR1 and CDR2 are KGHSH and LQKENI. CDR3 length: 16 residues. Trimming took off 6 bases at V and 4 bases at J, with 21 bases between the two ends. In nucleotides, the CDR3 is TGTGCCAGCTCCCGTAACCCTACAGGGATGACCTATGGCTACACCTTC. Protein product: CASSRNPTGMTYGYTF.